Listed below are T cell receptor beta chains from one sample, sequenced in a study of control samples from healthy donors and cancer patients. Profiled with immunoSEQ multiplex PCR; TCRdb holds only in-frame clones, not every one. Of 190,000 or so clones listed, roughly 91% were seen once; the top ten hold around 1.6%. The sequencing input was blood. Every receptor here comes from a man younger than 30 in good health. Each CDR3 is given with its conserved first and last residue. Each record gives: V gene, J gene, CDR3 length, D gene, clone size, CDR3 DNA, CDR3 protein. D genes are given only for firm matches. Expanded clones get a size class; other rows say once, few or many, or leave the size out.

v_call: TRBV3-1/TRBV3-2
j_call: TRBJ2-1
cdr3_length: 15
d_call: NA
clone_size: NA
cdr3_nt: TGTGCCAGCAGCAGGGGGACTGATCAGGATAATGAGCAGTTCTTC
cdr3_aa: CASSRGTDQDNEQFF

v_call: TRBV9
j_call: TRBJ2-1
cdr3_length: 15
d_call: NA
clone_size: NA
cdr3_nt: TGTGCCAGCAGCGTAGACGGGGGTTCTTACAATGAGCAGTTCTTC
cdr3_aa: CASSVDGGSYNEQFF

v_call: TRBV5-5
j_call: TRBJ1-2
cdr3_length: 16
d_call: NA
clone_size: once
cdr3_nt: TGTGCCAGCAGCTTGGGACACCCGCCCGCTAACTATGGCTACACCTTC
cdr3_aa: CASSLGHPPANYGYTF

v_call: TRBV6-5
j_call: TRBJ1-5
cdr3_length: 14
d_call: TRBD1
clone_size: NA
cdr3_nt: TGTGCCAGCAGAGGACAGGTTAGCAATCAGCCCCAGCATTTT
cdr3_aa: CASRGQVSNQPQHF

v_call: TRBV14
j_call: TRBJ1-1
cdr3_length: 14
d_call: NA
clone_size: NA
cdr3_nt: TGTGCCAGCAGCCACAGGGCCTTCATCACTGAAGCTTTCTTT
cdr3_aa: CASSHRAFITEAFF

v_call: TRBV3-1/TRBV3-2
j_call: TRBJ1-6
cdr3_length: 13
d_call: NA
clone_size: NA
cdr3_nt: TGTGCCAGCAGCCAAGGGGGACGTTCACCCCTCCACTTT
cdr3_aa: CASSQGGRSPLHF

v_call: TRBV28
j_call: TRBJ1-6
cdr3_length: 15
d_call: NA
clone_size: NA
cdr3_nt: TGTGCCAGCAGTATTCCCGGGGACCGTTATTCACCCCTCCACTTT
cdr3_aa: CASSIPGDRYSPLHF

v_call: TRBV19
j_call: TRBJ2-3
cdr3_length: 14
d_call: NA
clone_size: NA
cdr3_nt: TGTGCCAGTAGTATAGGGTGGGACGGCCGACCGCAGTATTTT
cdr3_aa: CASSIGWDGRPQYF

v_call: TRBV7-3
j_call: TRBJ2-7
cdr3_length: 13
d_call: NA
clone_size: NA
cdr3_nt: TGTGCCAGCAGCCCGAAGCCTGGAGCCGAGCAGTACTTC
cdr3_aa: CASSPKPGAEQYF

v_call: TRBV6-5
j_call: TRBJ1-4
cdr3_length: 15
d_call: NA
clone_size: NA
cdr3_nt: TGTGCCAGCAGAGATAGACAGGCCATGAATGAAAAACTGTTTTTT
cdr3_aa: CASRDRQAMNEKLFF

v_call: TRBV10-3
j_call: TRBJ2-1
cdr3_length: 16
d_call: TRBD2
clone_size: NA
cdr3_nt: TGTGCCATCAGTGAAATTGGCGGGGGGGGCCCAAATGAGCAGTTCTTC
cdr3_aa: CAISEIGGGGPNEQFF

v_call: TRBV6-1
j_call: TRBJ2-3
cdr3_length: 15
d_call: NA
clone_size: NA
cdr3_nt: TGTGCCAGCAGTGAAATAAAGGGGGGCACAGATACGCAGTATTTT
cdr3_aa: CASSEIKGGTDTQYF

v_call: TRBV10-3
j_call: TRBJ1-5
cdr3_length: 13
d_call: NA
clone_size: NA
cdr3_nt: TGTGCCGTCAAACGTAGTTTGGATCAGCCCCAGCATTTT
cdr3_aa: CAVKRSLDQPQHF

v_call: TRBV6-1
j_call: TRBJ2-4
cdr3_length: 16
d_call: TRBD2
clone_size: NA
cdr3_nt: TGTGCCAGCAGTGAAGTACTAGCGGGGGGGCCAAGGATTCAGTACTTC
cdr3_aa: CASSEVLAGGPRIQYF

v_call: TRBV18
j_call: TRBJ1-1
cdr3_length: 11
d_call: NA
clone_size: NA
cdr3_nt: TGTGCCAGCTCACCAGGCACTGAAGCTTTCTTT
cdr3_aa: CASSPGTEAFF

v_call: TRBV6-6
j_call: TRBJ1-1
cdr3_length: 15
d_call: NA
clone_size: NA
cdr3_nt: TGTGCCAGCAGTTCTCTTTGGACGGGGAACACTGAAGCTTTCTTT
cdr3_aa: CASSSLWTGNTEAFF

v_call: TRBV9
j_call: TRBJ1-6
cdr3_length: 16
d_call: NA
clone_size: NA
cdr3_nt: TGTGCCAGCAGCGCCTACGAGGACATGAGGAATTCACCCCTCCACTTT
cdr3_aa: CASSAYEDMRNSPLHF

v_call: TRBV19
j_call: TRBJ1-2
cdr3_length: 15
d_call: NA
clone_size: NA
cdr3_nt: TGTGCCAGTAGTTCCCGGGGCGTATGGATCTATGGCTACACCTTC
cdr3_aa: CASSSRGVWIYGYTF

v_call: TRBV5-1
j_call: TRBJ1-4
cdr3_length: 15
d_call: NA
clone_size: NA
cdr3_nt: TGCGCCAGCAGCTTGTGGGCTGGGTCGAGCGAAAAACTGTTTTTT
cdr3_aa: CASSLWAGSSEKLFF

v_call: TRBV24-1
j_call: TRBJ2-7
cdr3_length: 13
d_call: NA
clone_size: NA
cdr3_nt: TGTGCCACCAGTGATAGAAAAGGGGATGAGCAGTACTTC
cdr3_aa: CATSDRKGDEQYF

v_call: TRBV7-9
j_call: TRBJ1-5
cdr3_length: 12
d_call: NA
clone_size: NA
cdr3_nt: TGTGCCAGCAGCAAAAGCAATCAGCCCCAGCATTTT
cdr3_aa: CASSKSNQPQHF

v_call: TRBV10-3
j_call: TRBJ1-2
cdr3_length: 13
d_call: TRBD1
clone_size: NA
cdr3_nt: TGTGCCATCAGTGAATCAGGGGGCAATGGCTACACCTTC
cdr3_aa: CAISESGGNGYTF

v_call: TRBV5-1
j_call: TRBJ2-3
cdr3_length: 12
d_call: NA
clone_size: NA
cdr3_nt: TGCGCCAGCAGCTACAGCACAGATACGCAGTATTTT
cdr3_aa: CASSYSTDTQYF

v_call: TRBV2
j_call: TRBJ1-2
cdr3_length: 12
d_call: TRBD1
clone_size: NA
cdr3_nt: TGTGCCAGCAGTGAGACAGGGGATGGCTACACCTTC
cdr3_aa: CASSETGDGYTF

v_call: TRBV18
j_call: TRBJ1-6
cdr3_length: 13
d_call: NA
clone_size: NA
cdr3_nt: TGTGCCAGCTCTCTAACGGAACGTTCACCCCTCCACTTT
cdr3_aa: CASSLTERSPLHF

v_call: TRBV10-2
j_call: TRBJ1-4
cdr3_length: 14
d_call: NA
clone_size: NA
cdr3_nt: TGCGCCAGCAGTGAGTCAAGTAGGAATGAAAAACTGTTTTTT
cdr3_aa: CASSESSRNEKLFF

v_call: TRBV28
j_call: TRBJ1-1
cdr3_length: 16
d_call: NA
clone_size: NA
cdr3_nt: TGTGCCAGCCGTAAGAGGGCGGAACTCTCTAACACTGAAGCTTTCTTT
cdr3_aa: CASRKRAELSNTEAFF

v_call: TRBV7-3
j_call: TRBJ2-2
cdr3_length: 12
d_call: NA
clone_size: NA
cdr3_nt: TGTGCCAGCAGCTCCCAGTACGGGGAGCTGTTTTTT
cdr3_aa: CASSSQYGELFF

v_call: TRBV29-1
j_call: TRBJ2-7
cdr3_length: 14
d_call: NA
clone_size: once
cdr3_nt: TGCAGCGTTGAAAATCCCCAGGAGAGTTACGAGCAGTACTTC
cdr3_aa: CSVENPQESYEQYF

v_call: TRBV30
j_call: TRBJ1-2
cdr3_length: 13
d_call: NA
clone_size: NA
cdr3_nt: TGTGCCTGGAGCCTCAGCGGGGATTATGGCTACACCTTC
cdr3_aa: CAWSLSGDYGYTF

v_call: TRBV15
j_call: TRBJ2-7
cdr3_length: 14
d_call: NA
clone_size: NA
cdr3_nt: TGTGCCACCAGCGGAGACAGGAGCTCCTACGAGCAGTACTTC
cdr3_aa: CATSGDRSSYEQYF

v_call: TRBV9
j_call: TRBJ1-2
cdr3_length: 13
d_call: NA
clone_size: NA
cdr3_nt: TGTGCCAGCAGCCCTGACACCAACTATGGCTACACCTTC
cdr3_aa: CASSPDTNYGYTF

v_call: TRBV12-3/TRBV12-4
j_call: TRBJ1-2
cdr3_length: 13
d_call: TRBD1
clone_size: NA
cdr3_nt: TGTGCCAGCAGTTTATCAGGGGGTCCTGGCTACACCTTC
cdr3_aa: CASSLSGGPGYTF

v_call: TRBV9
j_call: TRBJ2-7
cdr3_length: 14
d_call: NA
clone_size: NA
cdr3_nt: TGTGCCAGCAGCGTAGGACCAGCTGGCGGCGAGCAGTACTTC
cdr3_aa: CASSVGPAGGEQYF

v_call: TRBV5-1
j_call: TRBJ1-4
cdr3_length: 14
d_call: NA
clone_size: NA
cdr3_nt: TGCGCCAGCAGCTTACAGGGAGCCGGCGAAAAACTGTTTTTT
cdr3_aa: CASSLQGAGEKLFF

v_call: TRBV27
j_call: TRBJ2-3
cdr3_length: 14
d_call: NA
clone_size: NA
cdr3_nt: TGTGCCAGCGGCCATCAGGGTCGCACAGATACGCAGTATTTT
cdr3_aa: CASGHQGRTDTQYF

v_call: TRBV10-2
j_call: TRBJ2-3
cdr3_length: 16
d_call: NA
clone_size: NA
cdr3_nt: TGCGCCAGCAGTGTAAAGGGGTGGGTTCATGGGGATACGCAGTATTTT
cdr3_aa: CASSVKGWVHGDTQYF

v_call: TRBV5-6
j_call: TRBJ2-3
cdr3_length: 14
d_call: NA
clone_size: NA
cdr3_nt: TGTGCCAGCAACCGGGACTTAAACACAGATACGCAGTATTTT
cdr3_aa: CASNRDLNTDTQYF

v_call: TRBV5-1
j_call: TRBJ2-3
cdr3_length: 14
d_call: NA
clone_size: NA
cdr3_nt: TGCGCCAGCACCCATCAGGACGTTGAAGATACGCAGTATTTT
cdr3_aa: CASTHQDVEDTQYF

v_call: TRBV7-8
j_call: TRBJ2-7
cdr3_length: 16
d_call: TRBD1
clone_size: NA
cdr3_nt: TGTGCCAGCAGCCCCATGTCCGGACAGGGATCCTACGAGCAGTACTTC
cdr3_aa: CASSPMSGQGSYEQYF

v_call: TRBV2
j_call: TRBJ1-6
cdr3_length: 14
d_call: NA
clone_size: NA
cdr3_nt: TGTGCCAGCAGTGAAATAGACCGGAATTCACCCCTCCACTTT
cdr3_aa: CASSEIDRNSPLHF

v_call: TRBV9
j_call: TRBJ2-1
cdr3_length: 15
d_call: NA
clone_size: NA
cdr3_nt: TGTGCCAGCAGCGCTCAGGGGTGGTCCTACAATGAGCAGTTCTTC
cdr3_aa: CASSAQGWSYNEQFF

v_call: TRBV30
j_call: TRBJ2-5
cdr3_length: 15
d_call: NA
clone_size: NA
cdr3_nt: TGTGCCTGGAGTTTGGGTGCGGGGTGGAGGGAGACCCAGTACTTC
cdr3_aa: CAWSLGAGWRETQYF

v_call: TRBV18
j_call: TRBJ1-1
cdr3_length: 13
d_call: TRBD1
clone_size: NA
cdr3_nt: TGTGCCAGCTCACAAACAGGGGGCACTGAAGCTTTCTTT
cdr3_aa: CASSQTGGTEAFF

v_call: TRBV24-1
j_call: TRBJ2-2
cdr3_length: 13
d_call: NA
clone_size: NA
cdr3_nt: TGTGCCACCAGTGCCGCGAACACCGGGGAGCTGTTTTTT
cdr3_aa: CATSAANTGELFF